Below, one TCR beta chain is given with its context. Its antigen is currently unknown. These data are taken from a study of T cells in Graves' hyperthyroidism and ophthalmopathy. The CDR3 totals 14 residues. V lost 6 bases, J lost 5 bases, and 5 bases stayed unmatched. From RNA transcripts, TCR beta CDR3 regions were amplified. Using the HTBI primer set, a first-round RT-PCR was run on the TCR CDR3. TCRdb analysed the multiplex PCR reads with MiXCR anew, one entry per CDR3 protein. The data contain 550,000 to 600,000 distinct CDR3 sequences, about 45% of them singletons. Study-level findings and limits: Median prediction lead before ophthalmopathy onset was about 6.7 months with the model.

Source material: peripheral blood or thyroid tissue (not recorded which). The receptor was derived from an adult woman with Graves' disease, either hyperthyroidism or ophthalmopathy (not recorded which). The rearrangement joins TRBV12-3 or TRBV12-4 to TRBJ1-1; 11 bases align to TRBD1. Here the CDR3 DNA reads TGTGCCAGCAGGGGGACAGGGGGGAGGACTGAAGCTTTCTTT. Translated, it gives CASRGTGGRTEAFF.